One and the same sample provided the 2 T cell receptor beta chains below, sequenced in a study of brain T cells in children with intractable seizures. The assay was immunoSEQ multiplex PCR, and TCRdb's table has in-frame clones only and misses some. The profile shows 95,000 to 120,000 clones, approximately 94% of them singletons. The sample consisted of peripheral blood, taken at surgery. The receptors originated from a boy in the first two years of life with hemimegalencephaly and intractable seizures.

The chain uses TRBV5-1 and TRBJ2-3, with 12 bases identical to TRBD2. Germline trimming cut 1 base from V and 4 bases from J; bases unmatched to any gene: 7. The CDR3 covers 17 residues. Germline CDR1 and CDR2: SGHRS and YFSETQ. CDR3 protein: CASSLLATSGRSDTQYF. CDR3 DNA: TGCGCCAGCAGCTTGTTGGCGACTAGCGGGAGATCAGATACGCAGTATTTT.

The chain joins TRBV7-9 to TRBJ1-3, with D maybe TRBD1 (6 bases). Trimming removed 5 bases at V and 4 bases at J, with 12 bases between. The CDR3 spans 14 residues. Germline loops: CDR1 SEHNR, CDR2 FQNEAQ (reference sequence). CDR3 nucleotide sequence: TGTGCCAGCAGCCCAGGGGCGACAGGAAACACCATATATTTT. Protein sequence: CASSPGATGNTIYF.